This TCR beta chain was documented in a study of T-cell reconstitution after alpha-beta-depleted transplantation in children. Points from the study as a whole: T-cell counts and diversity were attributed mostly to newly produced T cells one year after transplant. Expanded graft clones, several hundred of them, were reportedly the source of alpha-beta T cells about two months after transplant.

Unique molecular identifiers were incorporated during preparation of the TCRbeta library. TCRdb re-called the PCR reads through MiXCR, storing one row per CDR3 protein. There are fewer than 350,000 distinct CDR3 sequences in the sample; around 10% occur only once, and less than 9% lies in the top ten. As for this clonotype: What it recognizes is unknown.

There are 16 residues in the CDR3. The germline CDR1 and CDR2 sequences are KGHSH and LQKENI. V was clipped by 3 bases and J by 9 bases; unmatched bases: 11. The clonotype was recovered from a boy less than two years old with acute myeloid leukemia, due to receive a stem cell transplant. The chain joins TRBV18 to TRBJ2-1; 10 nucleotides align to TRBD1. The source was PBMCs, collected before TCRalphabeta/CD19-depleted stem cell transplant. The CDR3 sequence is CASSPQGQGYKGEQFF. In DNA, the CDR3 is TGTGCCAGCTCACCTCAGGGACAGGGGTATAAGGGTGAGCAGTTCTTC.